This entry lists 5 T cell receptor beta chains sequenced from one sample in a study of blood T cell repertoires in COVID-19. Profiled with immunoSEQ multiplex PCR; TCRdb holds only in-frame clones, not every one. The sample has some 25,000 clones, less than 85% seen once. The sample was peripheral blood. These receptors originate from a human donor in a cohort sampled during active COVID-19.

This clone was seen just once. The rearrangement uses TRBV7-3 and TRBJ1-1; D is perhaps TRBD1 (5 bases). Trimming cost V 2 bases and J 0 bases, with 10 bases left between them. The CDR3 extends over 15 amino acids. CDR1 and CDR2 from the germline V gene are SGHTA and FQGTGA. CDR3 DNA: TGTGCCAGCAGCTTACAGGGCTCGGTGAACACTGAAGCTTTCTTT. This sequence encodes CASSLQGSVNTEAFF.

V usage is TRBV9 and J usage is TRBJ1-2; D ambiguous. Germline-derived CDR1 and CDR2 are SGDLS and YYNGEE. There are 14 residues in the CDR3. Trimming left V 3 bases short and J 1 base short, with 10 bases between. The CDR3 here is CASSEHSLNYGYTF. CDR3 coding DNA: TGTGCCAGCAGCGAACACAGCCTTAACTATGGCTACACCTTC.

The chain employs TRBV7-2 and TRBJ1-2; 7 positions agree with TRBD1. The CDR3 runs to 14 residues. Germline CDR1 reads SGHTA; CDR2 reads FQGNSA. Trimming removed 7 bases from V and 2 bases from J; junction bases left unmatched: 7. The CDR3, as DNA: TGTGCCAGCACCCCCCAGGGACAGAACTATGGCTACACCTTC. Residues: CASTPQGQNYGYTF.

V usage is TRBV2 and J usage is TRBJ2-5, with D possibly TRBD2 on 5 matching bases. The V end lost 6 bases, the J end lost 5 bases, and 7 bases lay between the germline ends. The germline V gene encodes CDR1 SNHLY and CDR2 FYNNEI. The CDR3 length is 11 residues. CDR3 amino acids: CASREAETQYF. The CDR3 bases are TGTGCCAGCAGGGAGGCGGAGACCCAGTACTTC.

The J gene is TRBJ1-5, the V gene TRBV18, with TRBD1 as a possible D gene (6 bases). V shed 2 bases and J shed 10 bases, with 9 bases lying between them. CDR1 is KGHSH, CDR2 LQKENI, per germline. This CDR3 is 12 amino acids long. CDR3 sequence: CASSPSQGPQHF. In nucleotides, the CDR3 is TGTGCCAGCTCACCATCACAGGGCCCCCAGCATTTT.